Here is one TCR beta chain with its context. Its target is unknown. TCRB transcripts that were expressed got sequenced, as all of the isolated RNA had been reverse transcribed. Using immunoSEQ multiplex PCR, the repertoire was profiled, and TCRdb retains in-frame clones only, with some absent. The data contain 500,000 to 700,000 clones, around 16% of them seen just once; the ten biggest clones take up 0.09% to 0.095%. These data come from a study of beta chain features in type 1 diabetes. Study-level points and caveats: Moderate yet significant TCRB CDR3 shortening was seen in Type 1 diabetes patients in all four CD4+ subsets.

Over 98% purity was reached by all sorted populations. Per germline, CDR1 SGHTA and CDR2 FQGNSA. Trimming left V 1 base short and J 1 base short, with 10 bases between. The CDR3 has 15 amino acids. The clonotype was recovered from a man aged 18 to 29 in good health. This sequence joins TRBV7-2 and TRBJ1-1, with D possibly being TRBD1 (5 bases). What was sequenced was naive CD4+ T cells from blood. The CDR3 DNA follows: TGTGCCAGCAGCTTAGAGTCGGGGGGGAACACTGAAGCTTTCTTT. It is translated as CASSLESGGNTEAFF.